This T cell receptor beta chain was recovered during a study of T cell responses to AZD1222 COVID-19 vaccine. Study observations and caveats: There were mostly white British donors and more females than males, and clonal diversity was possibly underestimated. Reports indicate that nearly half of spike-specific TCRs are directed at unmutated variant regions. Repertoire sampling occurred only after the peak T cell response. At baseline, seropositivity was found in only 6 or 7 AZD1222 recipients.

Here immunoSEQ multiplex PCR was the method, and the copy in TCRdb shows in-frame clones only, minus some. The sample contains 150,000 to 200,000 clones, roughly nine tenths of which appear only once. With regard to this clone: Its target is not known.

CDR1 is MNHEY and CDR2 is SVGEGT in the germline V gene. V lost 2 bases, J lost 5 bases, and 9 bases lay in between. The CDR3 is 13 residues long. The starting material was peripheral blood, obtained on day 0 of AZD1222 vaccination. This sequence joins TRBV6-2 or TRBV6-3 and TRBJ2-5; a possible D gene is TRBD2 (5 bases). The sequence was obtained from an adult in good health. The CDR3 region has the DNA TGTGCCAGCAGTTACGCCCCGGGGGAGACCCAGTACTTC. Protein sequence: CASSYAPGETQYF.